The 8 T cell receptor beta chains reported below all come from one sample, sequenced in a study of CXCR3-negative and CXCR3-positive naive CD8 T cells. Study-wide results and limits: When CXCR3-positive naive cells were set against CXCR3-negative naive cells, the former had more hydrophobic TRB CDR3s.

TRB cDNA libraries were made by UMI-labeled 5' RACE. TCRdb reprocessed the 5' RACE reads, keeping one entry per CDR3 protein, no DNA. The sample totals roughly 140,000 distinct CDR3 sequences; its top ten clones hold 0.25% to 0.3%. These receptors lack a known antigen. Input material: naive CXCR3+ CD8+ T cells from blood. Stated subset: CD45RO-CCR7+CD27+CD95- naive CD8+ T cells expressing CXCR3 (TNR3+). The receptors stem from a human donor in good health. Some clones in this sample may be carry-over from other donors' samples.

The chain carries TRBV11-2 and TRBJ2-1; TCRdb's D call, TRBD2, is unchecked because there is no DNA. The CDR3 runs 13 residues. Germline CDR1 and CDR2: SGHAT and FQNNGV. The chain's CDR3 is CASSVTSGMEQFF.

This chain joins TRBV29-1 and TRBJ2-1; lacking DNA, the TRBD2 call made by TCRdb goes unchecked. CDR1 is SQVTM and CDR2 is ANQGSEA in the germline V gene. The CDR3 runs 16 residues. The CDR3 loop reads CSVEGPASGRYNEQFF.

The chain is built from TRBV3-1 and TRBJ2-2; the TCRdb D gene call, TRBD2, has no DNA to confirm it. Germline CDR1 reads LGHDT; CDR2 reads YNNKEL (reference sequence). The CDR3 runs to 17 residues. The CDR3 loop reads CASSQLWDLTNTGELFF.

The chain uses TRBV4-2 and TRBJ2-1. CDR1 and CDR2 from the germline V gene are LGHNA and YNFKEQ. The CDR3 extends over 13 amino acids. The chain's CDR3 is CASSQDRMDEQFF.

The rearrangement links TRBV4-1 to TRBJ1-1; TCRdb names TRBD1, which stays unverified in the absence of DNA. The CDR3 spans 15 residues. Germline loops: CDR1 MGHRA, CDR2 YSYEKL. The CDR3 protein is CASSQDPGAITEAFF.

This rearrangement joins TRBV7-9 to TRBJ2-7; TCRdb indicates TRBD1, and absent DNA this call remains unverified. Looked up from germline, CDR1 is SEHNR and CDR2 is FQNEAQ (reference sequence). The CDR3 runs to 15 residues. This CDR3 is CASSSDRGTAYEQYF.

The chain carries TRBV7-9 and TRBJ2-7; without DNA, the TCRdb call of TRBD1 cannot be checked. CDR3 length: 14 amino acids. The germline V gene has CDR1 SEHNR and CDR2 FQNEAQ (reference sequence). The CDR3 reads CASSSDSSSYEQYF.

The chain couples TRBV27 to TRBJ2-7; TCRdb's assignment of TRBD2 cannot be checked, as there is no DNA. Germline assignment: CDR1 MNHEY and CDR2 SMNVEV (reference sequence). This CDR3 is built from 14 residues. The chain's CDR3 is CASSATSGTGEQYF.